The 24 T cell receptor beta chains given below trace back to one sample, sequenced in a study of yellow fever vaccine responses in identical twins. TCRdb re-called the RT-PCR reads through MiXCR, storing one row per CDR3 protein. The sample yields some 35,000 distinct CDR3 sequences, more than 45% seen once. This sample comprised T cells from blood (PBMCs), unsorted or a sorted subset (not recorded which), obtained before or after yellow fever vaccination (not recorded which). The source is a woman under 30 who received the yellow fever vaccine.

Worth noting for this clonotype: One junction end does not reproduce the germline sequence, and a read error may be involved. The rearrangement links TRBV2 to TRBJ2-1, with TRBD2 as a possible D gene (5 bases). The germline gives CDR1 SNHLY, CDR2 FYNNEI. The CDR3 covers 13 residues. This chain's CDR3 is CASSEPGLGEQFF. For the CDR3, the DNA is TGCGCCAGCAGTGAACCCGGACTTGGTGAGCAGTTCTTC.

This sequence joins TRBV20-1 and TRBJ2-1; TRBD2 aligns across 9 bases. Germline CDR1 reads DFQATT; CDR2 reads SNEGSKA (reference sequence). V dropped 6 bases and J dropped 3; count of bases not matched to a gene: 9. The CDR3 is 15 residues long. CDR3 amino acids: CSATLGTSSYNEQFF. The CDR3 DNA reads TGCAGTGCCACGTTAGGGACTAGCAGCTACAATGAGCAGTTCTTC.

The DNA for the CDR3 is TGTGCCAGCTGGCCTCAAAGTTCAGGGGGCTACACCTTC. This codes for CASWPQSSGGYTF. The chain combines TRBV6-1 with TRBJ1-2; tentative D call: TRBD1 (5 bases). Germline lookup yields CDR1 MNHNS and CDR2 SASEGT. The V end lost 8 bases, the J end lost 8 bases, and 18 bases lay between the germline ends. CDR3 length: 13 amino acids.

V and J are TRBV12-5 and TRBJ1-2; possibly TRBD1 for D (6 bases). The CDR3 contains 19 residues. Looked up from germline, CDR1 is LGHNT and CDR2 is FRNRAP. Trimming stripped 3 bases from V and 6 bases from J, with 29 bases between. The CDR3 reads CASGFPTSGGPLAVDGYTF. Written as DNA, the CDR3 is TGTGCTAGTGGTTTCCCCACTTCTGGGGGGCCGTTGGCCGTGGATGGCTACACCTTC.

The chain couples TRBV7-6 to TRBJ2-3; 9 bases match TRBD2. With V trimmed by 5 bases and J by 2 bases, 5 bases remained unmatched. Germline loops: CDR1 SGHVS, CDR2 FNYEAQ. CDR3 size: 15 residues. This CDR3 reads CASSTLAGTTDTQYF. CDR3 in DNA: TGTGCCAGCAGCACCCTAGCGGGGACCACAGATACGCAGTATTTT.

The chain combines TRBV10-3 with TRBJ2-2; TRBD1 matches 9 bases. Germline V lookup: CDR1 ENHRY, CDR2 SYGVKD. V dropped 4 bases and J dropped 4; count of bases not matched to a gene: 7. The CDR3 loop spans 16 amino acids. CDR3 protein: CAISAGQGLRTGELFF. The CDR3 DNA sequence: TGTGCCATCAGTGCCGGACAGGGGTTACGCACCGGGGAGCTGTTTTTT.

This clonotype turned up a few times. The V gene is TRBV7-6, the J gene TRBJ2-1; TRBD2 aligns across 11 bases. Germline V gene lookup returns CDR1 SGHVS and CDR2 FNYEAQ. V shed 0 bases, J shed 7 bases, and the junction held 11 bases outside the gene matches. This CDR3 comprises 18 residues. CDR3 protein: CASSLARELAGVSNEQFF. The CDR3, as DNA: TGTGCCAGCAGCTTAGCAAGGGAACTAGCGGGAGTGTCAAATGAGCAGTTCTTC.

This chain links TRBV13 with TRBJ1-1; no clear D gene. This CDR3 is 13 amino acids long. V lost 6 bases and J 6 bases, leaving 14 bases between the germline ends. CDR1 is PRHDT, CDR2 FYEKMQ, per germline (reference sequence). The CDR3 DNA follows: TGTGCCAGCAGGCTTACAGTAACCGCTGAAGCTTTCTTT. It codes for CASRLTVTAEAFF.

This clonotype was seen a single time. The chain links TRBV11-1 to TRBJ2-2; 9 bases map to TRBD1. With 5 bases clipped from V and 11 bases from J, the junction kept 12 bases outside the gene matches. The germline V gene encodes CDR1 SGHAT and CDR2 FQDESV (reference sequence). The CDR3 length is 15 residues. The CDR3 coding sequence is TGTGCCAGCAGCCCCGGGACAGGGTATACGCGCGAGCTGTTTTTT. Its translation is CASSPGTGYTRELFF.

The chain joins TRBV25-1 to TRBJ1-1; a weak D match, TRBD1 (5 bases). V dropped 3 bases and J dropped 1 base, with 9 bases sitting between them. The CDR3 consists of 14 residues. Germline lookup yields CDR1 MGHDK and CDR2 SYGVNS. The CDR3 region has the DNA TGTGCCAGCAGTGAGCCGGGGGGGAACACTGAAGCTTTCTTT. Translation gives CASSEPGGNTEAFF.

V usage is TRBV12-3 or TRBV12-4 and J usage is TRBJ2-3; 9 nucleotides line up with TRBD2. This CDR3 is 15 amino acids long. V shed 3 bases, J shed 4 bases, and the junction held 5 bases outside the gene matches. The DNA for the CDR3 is TGTGCCAGCAGTTTGGGGACTAGCAACGCAGATACGCAGTATTTT. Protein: CASSLGTSNADTQYF.

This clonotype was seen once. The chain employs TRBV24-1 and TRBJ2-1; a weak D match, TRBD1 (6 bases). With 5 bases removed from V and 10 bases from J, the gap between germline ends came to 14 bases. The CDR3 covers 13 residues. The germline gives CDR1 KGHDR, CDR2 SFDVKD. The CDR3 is CATSGYRAWEQFF. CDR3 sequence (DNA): TGTGCCACCAGTGGTTACAGGGCCTGGGAGCAGTTCTTC.

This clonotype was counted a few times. CDR3 sequence (DNA): TGTGCCAGCTCACCACGCGGCAGGGGACGGGACACTGAAGCTTTCTTT. Translated, it gives CASSPRGRGRDTEAFF. The chain has TRBV18 and TRBJ1-1, with D possibly matching TRBD1 (6 bases). The CDR3 has 16 amino acids. Germline CDR1 and CDR2: KGHSH and LQKENI. V was pared by 1 base and J by 3 bases, with 15 bases between.

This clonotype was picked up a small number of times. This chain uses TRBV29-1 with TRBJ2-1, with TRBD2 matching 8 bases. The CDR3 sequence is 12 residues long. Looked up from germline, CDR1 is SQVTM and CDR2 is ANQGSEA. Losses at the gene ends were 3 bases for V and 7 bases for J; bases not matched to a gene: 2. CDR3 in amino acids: CSVEASGNEQFF. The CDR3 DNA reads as TGCAGCGTTGAGGCTAGCGGGAATGAGCAGTTCTTC.

The CDR3 region has the DNA TGTGCCAGCAGAAAACAGGGCGGGGAGCTGTTTTTT. Translating it yields CASRKQGGELFF. The chain uses TRBV13 and TRBJ2-2; D perhaps matches TRBD1 (6 bases). The germline V gene has CDR1 PRHDT and CDR2 FYEKMQ (reference sequence). This CDR3 region has 12 residues. Trimming removed 6 bases at V and 7 bases at J, with 9 bases between.

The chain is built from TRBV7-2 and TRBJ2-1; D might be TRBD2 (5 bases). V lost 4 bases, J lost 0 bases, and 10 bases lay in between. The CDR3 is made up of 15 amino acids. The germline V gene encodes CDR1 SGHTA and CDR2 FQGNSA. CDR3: CASSSSGLSYNEQFF. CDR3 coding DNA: TGTGCCAGCAGCTCGAGCGGACTCTCCTACAATGAGCAGTTCTTC.

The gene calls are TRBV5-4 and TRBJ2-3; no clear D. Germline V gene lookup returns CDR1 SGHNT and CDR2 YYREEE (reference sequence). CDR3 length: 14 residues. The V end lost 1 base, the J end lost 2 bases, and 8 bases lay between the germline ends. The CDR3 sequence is CASSLKQFTDTQYF. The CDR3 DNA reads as TGTGCCAGCAGCTTGAAACAGTTCACAGATACGCAGTATTTT.

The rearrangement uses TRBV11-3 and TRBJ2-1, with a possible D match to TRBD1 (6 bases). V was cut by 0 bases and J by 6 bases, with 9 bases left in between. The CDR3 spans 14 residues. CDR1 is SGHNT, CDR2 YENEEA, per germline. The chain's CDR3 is CASSLDRGRNEQFF. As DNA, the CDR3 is TGTGCCAGCAGCTTAGACAGGGGACGCAATGAGCAGTTCTTC.

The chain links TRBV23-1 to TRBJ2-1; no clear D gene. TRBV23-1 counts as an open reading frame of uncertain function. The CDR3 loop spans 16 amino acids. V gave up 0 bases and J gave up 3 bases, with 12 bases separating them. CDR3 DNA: TGCGCCAGCAGTCAATCGAACCGCCGAAGCTACAATGAGCAGTTCTTC. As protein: CASSQSNRRSYNEQFF.

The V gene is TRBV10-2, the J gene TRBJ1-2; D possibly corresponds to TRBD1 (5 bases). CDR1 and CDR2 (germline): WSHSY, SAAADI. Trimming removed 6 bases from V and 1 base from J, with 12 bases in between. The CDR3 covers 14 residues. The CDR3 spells CASRVGASNYGYTF. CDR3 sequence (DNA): TGCGCCAGCAGGGTAGGGGCAAGTAACTATGGCTACACCTTC.

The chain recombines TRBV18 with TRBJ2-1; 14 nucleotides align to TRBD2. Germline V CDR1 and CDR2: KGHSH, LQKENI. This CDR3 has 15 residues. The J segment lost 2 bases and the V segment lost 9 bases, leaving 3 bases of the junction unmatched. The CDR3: CASSGLAGAYNEQFF. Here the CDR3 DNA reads TGTGCCAGTTCGGGACTAGCGGGAGCCTACAATGAGCAGTTCTTC.

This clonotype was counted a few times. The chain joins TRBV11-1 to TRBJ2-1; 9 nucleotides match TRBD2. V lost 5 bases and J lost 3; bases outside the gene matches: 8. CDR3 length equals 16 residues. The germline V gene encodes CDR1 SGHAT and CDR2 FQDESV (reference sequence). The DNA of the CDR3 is TGTGCCAGCAGCCTAACTAGCGGGTCTGACTACAATGAGCAGTTCTTC. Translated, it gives CASSLTSGSDYNEQFF.

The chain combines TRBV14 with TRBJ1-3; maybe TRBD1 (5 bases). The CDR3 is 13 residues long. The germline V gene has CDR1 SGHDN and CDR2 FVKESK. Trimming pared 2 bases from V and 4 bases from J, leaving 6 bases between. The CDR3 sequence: CASSQRGGNTIYF. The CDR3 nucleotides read TGTGCCAGCAGCCAAAGGGGAGGAAACACCATATATTTT.

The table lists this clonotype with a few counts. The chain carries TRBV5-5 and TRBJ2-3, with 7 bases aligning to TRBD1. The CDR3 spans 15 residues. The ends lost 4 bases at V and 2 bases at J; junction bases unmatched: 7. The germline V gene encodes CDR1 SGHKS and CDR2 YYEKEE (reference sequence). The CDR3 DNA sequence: TGTGCCAGCAGCGACAGGGTCGGGTACACAGATACGCAGTATTTT. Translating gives CASSDRVGYTDTQYF. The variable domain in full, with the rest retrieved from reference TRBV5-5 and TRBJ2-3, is DAGVTQSPTHLIKTRGQQVTLRCSPISGHKSVSWYQQVLGQGPQFIFQYYEKEERGRGNFPDRFSARQFPNYSSELNVNALLLGDSALYLCASSDRVGYTDTQYFGPGTRLTVL.